The 30 T cell receptor beta chains in this list originate from one sample, sequenced in a study of identical twins. TCRdb fed the 5' RACE reads into MiXCR, producing one record per CDR3 protein. The sample lists roughly 200,000 distinct CDR3 sequences; 15% to 20% were seen once. These same data were also listed under a study on T cells expressing NK-cell markers.

The material sequenced was CD8+ T cells sorted from blood. The receptors come from a woman younger than 30 in good health.

The V call is TRBV18, the J call TRBJ1-1; D is unclear. The CDR3 extends over 12 amino acids. Per the germline V gene, CDR1 is KGHSH and CDR2 is LQKENI. The ends were cut back, 6 bases at V and 8 bases at J, with 13 bases in the middle. The CDR3 DNA reads TGTGCCAGCTCCCGGGAGGGCATGGAAGCTTTCTTT. Protein sequence: CASSREGMEAFF.

The chain carries TRBV5-1 and TRBJ2-2; D gene uncertain. The V and J ends lost 4 bases and 5 bases respectively, with 9 bases between them. Germline CDR1 and CDR2: SGHRS and YFSETQ. CDR3 length: 13 residues. The CDR3 here is CASSPQTTGELFF. DNA for the CDR3: TGCGCCAGCAGCCCACAAACAACCGGGGAGCTGTTTTTT.

The CDR3: CASSWGQGGMAEAFF. Written as DNA, the CDR3 is TGTGCCAGCAGCTGGGGCCAAGGGGGGATGGCTGAAGCTTTCTTT. The chain combines TRBV7-9 with TRBJ1-1, with D perhaps TRBD1 (6 bases). From germline, CDR1 is SEHNR and CDR2 FQNEAQ (reference sequence). This CDR3 has 15 residues. The ends were cut back, 4 bases at V and 6 bases at J, with 18 bases in the middle.

This clonotype was recorded once. The chain is built from TRBV10-3 and TRBJ2-3; perhaps TRBD1 as D (5 bases). V lost 3 bases and J lost 2, with 15 bases in between. The CDR3 has 16 residues. Germline CDR1 reads ENHRY; CDR2 reads SYGVKD. CDR3 sequence (DNA): TGTGCCATCAGTGACGACAGCACAGAATACACAGATACGCAGTATTTT. Its translation: CAISDDSTEYTDTQYF.

This clonotype was counted a few times. This chain uses TRBV9 with TRBJ2-2; TRBD2 matches 11 bases. From germline, CDR1 is SGDLS and CDR2 YYNGEE. This CDR3 is built from 16 residues. V was pared by 4 bases and J by 7 bases, with 9 bases of the junction left unmatched. The CDR3 sequence is CASSPPTSGTVGELFF. The CDR3, as DNA: TGTGCCAGCAGCCCGCCGACTAGCGGGACCGTCGGGGAGCTGTTTTTT.

This clonotype turned up a few times. This chain uses TRBV6-5 with TRBJ2-5, with TRBD2 matching over 8 bases. CDR3 length: 15 amino acids. Germline CDR1 MNHEY, CDR2 SVGAGI. J gave up 3 bases and V 0 bases, and 3 bases lay outside the gene matches. The CDR3 region is CASSYSPAGEETQYF. CDR3 nucleotides: TGTGCCAGCAGTTACTCCCCAGCGGGAGAAGAGACCCAGTACTTC.

For this clonotype: One end of the junction is discordant with germline, which a read error may explain. The chain carries TRBV29-1 and TRBJ2-1; possibly TRBD2 for D (6 bases). The germline gives CDR1 SQVTM, CDR2 ANQGSEA. The CDR3 contains 14 residues. CDR3 amino acids: CSVYLAAGPHPLLF. Written as DNA, the CDR3 is TGCAGCGTCTACCTCGCCGCGGGGCCCCACCCGCTGCTCTTC.

The chain recombines TRBV12-3 or TRBV12-4 with TRBJ2-1, with D perhaps TRBD2 (6 bases). The CDR3 sequence is 15 residues long. V was clipped by 2 bases and J by 9 bases, with 17 bases between them. The CDR3 is CASSLKGAGNSEQFF. CDR3 nucleotides: TGTGCCAGCAGTTTAAAAGGAGCGGGCAATAGTGAGCAGTTCTTC.

This chain joins TRBV30 and TRBJ2-1, with 7 bases identical to TRBD1. Germline values: CDR1 GTSNPN, CDR2 SVGIG (reference sequence). The CDR3 is made up of 15 amino acids. Losses at the gene ends were 0 bases for V and 4 bases for J; bases not matched to a gene: 6. CDR3 DNA: TGTGCCTGGAGTGTACACAGGGGCCCGTACAATGAGCAGTTCTTC. Translating it yields CAWSVHRGPYNEQFF.

There are a few counts of this clonotype. The chain has TRBV11-2 and TRBJ1-2; no clear D. This CDR3 region has 12 residues. V was clipped by 4 bases and J by 8 bases, with 11 bases between them. The germline V gene encodes CDR1 SGHAT and CDR2 FQNNGV. This CDR3 is CASSSMGKGYTF. The DNA of the CDR3 is TGTGCCAGCAGCTCGATGGGTAAAGGCTACACCTTC.

This clonotype was found many times. The rearrangement joins TRBV12-5 to TRBJ2-7; D is unresolved. This CDR3 contains 11 residues. V lost 1 base to trimming and J lost 4 bases, with 2 bases between them. Germline V gives CDR1 LGHNT, CDR2 FRNRAP. CDR3 region: CASGLGYEQYF. CDR3 DNA: TGTGCTAGTGGTTTGGGTTACGAGCAGTACTTC.

This clonotype was counted ten times or more. This chain links TRBV20-1 with TRBJ2-1; no clear D. Germline V gene data show CDR1 as DFQATT and CDR2 as SNEGSKA (reference sequence). The CDR3 has 16 residues. V was shortened by 0 bases and J by 2 bases, with 14 bases between the two germline ends. CDR3 sequence: CSARDRVTNTYNEQFF. The CDR3, as DNA: TGCAGTGCTAGAGATCGGGTTACCAATACCTACAATGAGCAGTTCTTC.

This chain joins TRBV20-1 and TRBJ2-7, with 9 nucleotides matching TRBD2. V lost 3 bases, J lost 3 bases, and 6 bases stayed unmatched. CDR1 is DFQATT and CDR2 is SNEGSKA in the germline V gene (reference sequence). This CDR3 spans 14 amino acids. Here the CDR3 DNA reads TGCAGTGCTAGTCCCCTAGCGGGGTTCTACGAGCAGTACTTC. Translating gives CSASPLAGFYEQYF.

The chain joins TRBV5-1 to TRBJ2-5, with TRBD1 matching over 11 bases. Losses at the gene ends were 4 bases for V and 4 bases for J; bases not matched to a gene: 3. This CDR3 contains 14 residues. Germline CDR1 is SGHRS and CDR2 is YFSETQ. In DNA form, the CDR3 reads TGCGCCAGCAGCGGAGGACAGGGGGCAGAGACCCAGTACTTC. Its protein is CASSGGQGAETQYF.

This clonotype was seen ten or more times. At one boundary the junction diverges from the germline segment, which might be a read error. The genes are TRBV9 and TRBJ1-1; D gene uncertain. From germline, CDR1 is SGDLS and CDR2 YYNGEE. The CDR3 spans 11 residues. The chain's CDR3 is CASSVGSEAFF. In DNA, the CDR3 is TGTGCCAGCAGTGTAGGGTCTGAAGCTTTCTTT.

For this clonotype: A read error may account for a junction end that differs from germline. This rearrangement joins TRBV6-1 to TRBJ2-5; D might be TRBD2 (7 bases). The CDR3 is 15 amino acids. Germline lookup yields CDR1 MNHNS and CDR2 SASEGT. The chain's CDR3 is CASSEGSRGAETQHF. In DNA form, the CDR3 reads TGTGCCAGCAGTGAAGGGAGCCGGGGGGCGGAGACCCAGCACTTC.

The V and J genes are TRBV6-1 and TRBJ1-1; 8 positions match TRBD1. Germline trimming cut 6 bases from V and 0 bases from J; bases unmatched to any gene: 3. The CDR3 runs to 14 residues. Germline V gene sequence: CDR1 MNHNS, CDR2 SASEGT. CDR3 DNA sequence: TGTGCCAGCAGACGACAGGGGATGAACACTGAAGCTTTCTTT. This encodes CASRRQGMNTEAFF.

This clonotype occurred a few times. The chain carries TRBV4-1 and TRBJ2-1; D unclear. Germline V gives CDR1 MGHRA, CDR2 YSYEKL. The CDR3 loop spans 15 amino acids. V dropped 1 base and J dropped 6 bases, with 13 bases sitting between them. The CDR3 DNA sequence: TGCGCCAGCAGCCAAGCCTATTCCTGGGGCAATGAGCAGTTCTTC. Amino acid sequence: CASSQAYSWGNEQFF.

This clonotype turned up a few times. The chain employs TRBV5-1 and TRBJ2-7; TRBD2 matches at 9 bases. J lost 0 bases, V lost 4 bases, and 5 bases had no gene match. This CDR3 contains 15 residues. Germline V gene lookup returns CDR1 SGHRS and CDR2 YFSETQ. CDR3 sequence (DNA): TGCGCCAGCAGCCTTAGCGGGGGTAGCTCCTACGAGCAGTACTTC. The encoded protein is CASSLSGGSSYEQYF.

The rearrangement joins TRBV20-1 to TRBJ2-7; 8 nucleotides agree with TRBD2. V was pared by 5 bases and J by 4 bases, with 13 bases of the junction left unmatched. The CDR3 has 15 amino acids. Germline assignment: CDR1 DFQATT and CDR2 SNEGSKA (reference sequence). The CDR3 loop is CSASEPGLVGYEQYF. Written as DNA, the CDR3 is TGCAGTGCTTCTGAACCGGGACTAGTGGGGTACGAGCAGTACTTC.

The rearrangement links TRBV7-2 to TRBJ2-7, with 8 bases matching TRBD2. The germline V gene encodes CDR1 SGHTA and CDR2 FQGNSA. CDR3 size: 15 residues. With V trimmed by 5 bases and J by 2 bases, 8 bases remained unmatched. Here the CDR3 reads CASSQDAGGPYEQYF. The CDR3 region has the DNA TGTGCCAGCAGCCAGGACGCGGGAGGCCCCTACGAGCAGTACTTC.

The table lists this clonotype with many counts. The chain links TRBV6-7 to TRBJ2-3; D is perhaps TRBD1 (7 bases). TRBV6-7 belongs to the ORF category, with a function that is uncertain. The germline V and J ends were trimmed by 8 bases and 0 bases, with 21 bases remaining between them. The CDR3 has 17 residues. CDR3 sequence reads: CASGTLTRDRSTDTQYF. CDR3 nucleotide sequence: TGTGCCAGCGGAACCTTGACGCGGGACAGAAGCACAGATACGCAGTATTTT.

The table lists this clonotype with a few counts. The chain links TRBV12-3 or TRBV12-4 to TRBJ2-1; the D is unclear. V was shortened by 2 bases and J by 7 bases, with 15 bases between the two germline ends. The CDR3 spans 15 residues. CDR3 sequence reads: CASSLLESPGNEQFF. The CDR3, as DNA: TGTGCCAGCAGTTTACTGGAGTCCCCCGGAAATGAGCAGTTCTTC.

The chain joins TRBV11-3 to TRBJ2-7; D unresolved. The germline V gene encodes CDR1 SGHNT and CDR2 YENEEA. The V end lost 1 base, the J end lost 7 bases, and 11 bases lay between the germline ends. This CDR3 is built from 13 residues. The CDR3 reads CASSLADPGEQYF. Written as DNA, the CDR3 is TGTGCCAGCAGCTTAGCCGATCCGGGTGAGCAGTACTTC.

The chain carries TRBV20-1 and TRBJ2-1, with D maybe TRBD1 (6 bases). The CDR3 runs to 13 residues. V lost 6 bases, J lost 7 bases, and 16 bases lay in between. Germline V gene data show CDR1 as DFQATT and CDR2 as SNEGSKA (reference sequence). The CDR3 loop reads CSAPGRGWNEQFF. The DNA of the CDR3 is TGCAGTGCCCCCGGCAGGGGATGGAATGAGCAGTTCTTC.

The V call is TRBV13, the J call TRBJ2-1, with 10 nucleotides matching TRBD2. Germline CDR1 is PRHDT and CDR2 is FYEKMQ (reference sequence). V trimming: 5 bases; J trimming: 8 bases; junction bases outside the gene matches: 6. The CDR3 spans 14 residues. CDR3 protein: CASSNESGRDEQFF. CDR3 coding DNA: TGTGCCAGCAGCAACGAGAGCGGGAGGGATGAGCAGTTCTTC.

This clonotype was counted between two and nine times. This chain uses TRBV7-9 with TRBJ2-7; D is ambiguous. Germline lookup yields CDR1 SEHNR and CDR2 FQNEAQ (reference sequence). This CDR3 comprises 16 residues. The V end was cut by 5 bases, the J end by 3 bases, with 20 bases between. CDR3 amino acids: CASSPRLGRSIYEQYF. The CDR3 DNA sequence: TGTGCCAGCAGCCCCCGGCTTGGTCGGAGCATCTACGAGCAGTACTTC.

This clonotype appeared a few times. The rearrangement uses TRBV10-2 and TRBJ1-1; D gene uncertain. The CDR3 has 13 residues. CDR1 WSHSY and CDR2 SAAADI come from the germline V gene. V gave up 6 bases and J gave up 7 bases, with 15 bases separating them. CDR3 sequence (DNA): TGCGCCAGCAGCCGGGATCAATCTTATGAAGCTTTCTTT. Residues: CASSRDQSYEAFF.

The rearrangement joins TRBV20-1 to TRBJ2-5; 7 bases fit TRBD2. Germline CDR1 is DFQATT and CDR2 is SNEGSKA (reference sequence). CDR3 length: 16 amino acids. After removal of 5 bases from V and 5 bases from J, the junction contained 17 bases not matched to a gene. The CDR3 nucleotides read TGCAGTGCTTCTTATACACTAGCGCGCCTCGGGGAGACCCAGTACTTC. Translated, it gives CSASYTLARLGETQYF.

The chain employs TRBV5-4 and TRBJ2-6; unclear D gene. The CDR3 loop spans 15 amino acids. The germline gives CDR1 SGHNT, CDR2 YYREEE (reference sequence). Deletions cut 2 bases from V and 3 bases from J, with 9 bases between. The chain's CDR3 is CASSFSRIGANVLTF. As DNA, the CDR3 is TGTGCCAGCAGCTTCTCTAGAATTGGGGCCAACGTCCTGACTTTC.